The present entry profiles one TCR beta chain with its context. As yet, its antigen is unknown. Method: immunoSEQ multiplex PCR; TCRdb's copy keeps in-frame clones and lacks some. The data show approximately 26,000 clones, approximately 94% seen once. This entry belongs to a study of T cell clonotyping in hematopoietic cell transplantation. Whole-study context: Cytoreduction preceded collection of pretransplant recipient samples. Regarding the study as a whole: No sorting was done, leaving CD4 and CD8 contributions mixed. Pathologically expanded recipient clonotypes increased progressively from day 30 to day 180 as diversity fell.

The CDR3 runs 15 residues. The J segment lost 1 base and the V segment lost 3 bases, leaving 2 bases of the junction unmatched. Germline-derived CDR1 and CDR2 are SGHNT and YYREEE (reference sequence). Time point: recipient sample about 28 days before transplant, after cytoreduction. Blood collection times were about day -28 and days 30, 100, 180 posttransplant. Sequencing used peripheral blood mononuclear cells, obtained before stem cell transplant. The chain links TRBV5-4 to TRBJ2-3, with TRBD1 identical over 10 bases. The TCR sequence derives from a man aged 45-60 years with acute myeloid leukemia. Some clones in this sample may be carry-over from other donors' samples. The CDR3 spells CASSSGTGGTDTQYF. The CDR3 nucleotides are TGTGCCAGCAGCTCCGGGACAGGGGGCACAGATACGCAGTATTTT.